A single sample gave rise to the 12 T cell receptor beta chains below, sequenced in a study of shared clonotypes between healthy human individuals. Repertoires were generated with immunoSEQ multiplex PCR, while TCRdb's copy carries only in-frame clones and drops some. This sample yields 600,000 to 750,000 clones, of which 55% to 75% are seen a single time; about 1.7% belongs to the top ten. The sequencing sample was made of memory CD4+ T cells sorted from blood. Subset described: CD45RA-negative fraction. Receptor source: a woman aged 25 to 39 in good health.

The genes are TRBV28 and TRBJ1-2; D not resolved. Trimming left V 6 bases short and J 8 bases short, with 16 bases between. The CDR3 spans 13 residues. The germline CDR1 and CDR2 sequences are MDHEN and SYDVKM. The CDR3 region is CASRRPAERGYTF. CDR3 in DNA: TGTGCCAGCAGACGACCCGCAGAGAGGGGCTACACCTTC.

This chain joins TRBV28 and TRBJ2-7, with D unresolved. V lost 5 bases to trimming and J lost 2 bases, with 16 bases between them. The CDR3 runs to 15 residues. Germline values: CDR1 MDHEN, CDR2 SYDVKM. CDR3 DNA: TGTGCCAGCAGTGAGTATACAGCTGGAACCTACGAGCAGTACTTC. It codes for CASSEYTAGTYEQYF.

V and J are TRBV29-1 and TRBJ2-3, with unresolved D. The CDR3 covers 14 residues. CDR1 and CDR2 (germline): SQVTM, ANQGSEA. V was pared by 8 bases and J by 3 bases, with 18 bases between. The CDR3 sequence is CSHTTASRTDTQYF. The CDR3 nucleotides are TGCAGCCACACGACGGCTTCGAGAACAGATACGCAGTATTTT.

This chain's CDR3 is CASSEVKFVGLDTQYF. The CDR3 DNA reads as TGTGCCAGCAGTGAAGTCAAGTTCGTTGGGTTGGATACGCAGTATTTT. This chain connects TRBV2 to TRBJ2-3; D is uncertain. V was pared by 1 base and J by 6 bases, with 17 bases between. This CDR3 is built from 16 residues. Germline-derived CDR1 and CDR2 are SNHLY and FYNNEI.

Of note for this clone: A single base separates this from a much larger clone, so it may be a read error. Other nucleotide sequences from this sample produce the same CDR3. V and J are TRBV5-1 and TRBJ2-5; D is undetermined. Germline lookup yields CDR1 SGHRS and CDR2 YFSETQ. The CDR3 is 12 residues long. Trimming took 0 bases from V and 5 from J, leaving 5 bases between them. This chain's CDR3 is CASSLDGETQYF. CDR3 coding DNA: TGCGCCAGCAGCTTGGATGGCGAGACCCAGTACTTC.

A note on this clone: Other DNA variants within this sample encode the same CDR3. The V call is TRBV18, the J call TRBJ1-1; D perhaps matches TRBD1 (6 bases). The CDR3 is 12 amino acids. Germline V gene lookup returns CDR1 KGHSH and CDR2 LQKENI. Deletions cut 3 bases from V and 7 bases from J, with 9 bases between. CDR3: CASSPLQGEAFF. CDR3 nucleotide sequence: TGTGCCAGCTCACCCCTACAGGGTGAAGCTTTCTTT.

V gene TRBV6-5 combines with J gene TRBJ1-4; 7 bases line up with TRBD1. The CDR3 totals 14 residues. Germline V CDR1 and CDR2: MNHEY, SVGAGI. The V segment lost 6 bases and the J segment 8 bases; nucleotides outside the gene matches: 9. CDR3 in DNA: TGTGCCAGCAGCACCGGACAGGTCGGGGAAAAACTGTTTTTT. This translates into CASSTGQVGEKLFF.

CDR3 residues: CASSKEGSSYEQYF. In DNA form, the CDR3 reads TGTGCCAGTAGTAAGGAGGGATCGTCCTACGAGCAGTACTTC. J is TRBJ2-7 and V is TRBV19; D perhaps matches TRBD2 (6 bases). Germline CDR1 is LNHDA and CDR2 is SQIVND (reference sequence). The CDR3 loop spans 14 amino acids. Trimming stripped 4 bases from V and 1 base from J, with 11 bases between.

The chain uses TRBV5-4 and TRBJ1-1; D unresolved. Germline V gene data show CDR1 as SGHNT and CDR2 as YYREEE (reference sequence). CDR3 length equals 14 residues. Trimming took off 9 bases at V and 1 base at J, with 16 bases between the two ends. Here the CDR3 DNA reads TGTGCCATGCCCGGGCCAGGAGAGAACACTGAAGCTTTCTTT. Translated: CAMPGPGENTEAFF.

The J gene is TRBJ1-2, the V gene TRBV9; D possibly corresponds to TRBD1 (5 bases). The CDR3 extends over 14 amino acids. Germline assignment: CDR1 SGDLS and CDR2 YYNGEE. V was cut by 6 bases and J by 7 bases, with 19 bases left in between. The CDR3 spells CASNPGGGSGGYTF. In DNA, the CDR3 is TGTGCCAGCAACCCTGGGGGGGGATCCGGTGGCTACACCTTC.

This chain uses TRBV6-6 with TRBJ1-4; 9 nucleotides agree with TRBD1. The V gene end was trimmed by 6 bases and the J gene end by 4 bases; junction bases not matched to a gene: 3. Germline CDR1 MNHNY, CDR2 SVGAGI (reference sequence). The CDR3 sequence is 14 residues long. DNA for the CDR3: TGTGCCAGCAGGAGACAGGGGGGTAATGAAAAACTGTTTTTT. Translation gives CASRRQGGNEKLFF.

In its sample, this clone was seen a few times. V is TRBV10-1 and J is TRBJ2-3; a weak D match, TRBD2 (6 bases). The CDR3 has 14 amino acids. Germline V gene data show CDR1 as WNHNN and CDR2 as SYGVQD (reference sequence). V lost 4 bases, J lost 3 bases, and 11 bases lay in between. The CDR3 protein is CASSAALATDTQYF. The CDR3 DNA is TGCGCCAGCAGTGCCGCGCTAGCGACAGATACGCAGTATTTT.